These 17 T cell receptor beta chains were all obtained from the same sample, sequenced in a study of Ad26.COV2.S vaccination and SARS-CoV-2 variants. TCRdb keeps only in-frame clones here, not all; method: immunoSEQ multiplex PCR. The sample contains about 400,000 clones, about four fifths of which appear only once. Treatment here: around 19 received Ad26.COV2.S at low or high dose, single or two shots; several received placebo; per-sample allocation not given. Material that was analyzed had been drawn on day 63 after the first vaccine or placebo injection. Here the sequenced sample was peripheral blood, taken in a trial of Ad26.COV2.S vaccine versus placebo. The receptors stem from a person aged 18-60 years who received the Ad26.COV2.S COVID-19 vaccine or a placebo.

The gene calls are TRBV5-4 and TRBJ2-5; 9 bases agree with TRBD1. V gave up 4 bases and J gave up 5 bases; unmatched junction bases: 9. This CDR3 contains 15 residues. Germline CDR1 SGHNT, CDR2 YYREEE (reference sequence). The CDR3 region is CASSRADRGSETQYF. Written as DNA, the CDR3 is TGTGCCAGCAGCCGAGCTGACAGGGGGTCGGAGACCCAGTACTTC.

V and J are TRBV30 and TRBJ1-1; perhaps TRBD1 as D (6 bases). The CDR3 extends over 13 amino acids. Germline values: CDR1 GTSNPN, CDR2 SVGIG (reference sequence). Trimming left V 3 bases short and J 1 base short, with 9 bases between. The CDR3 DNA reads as TGTGCCTGGAGCCCGGGACAGAACACTGAAGCTTTCTTT. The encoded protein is CAWSPGQNTEAFF.

CDR3 DNA sequence: TGTGCCAGCAGCGCGAGCGGAGATAATCTGGATACGCAGTATTTT. This gives the protein CASSASGDNLDTQYF. This rearrangement joins TRBV9 to TRBJ2-3; TRBD2 might be the D (5 bases). Germline CDR1 and CDR2: SGDLS and YYNGEE. This CDR3 region has 15 residues. Trimming took off 3 bases at V and 6 bases at J, with 17 bases between the two ends.

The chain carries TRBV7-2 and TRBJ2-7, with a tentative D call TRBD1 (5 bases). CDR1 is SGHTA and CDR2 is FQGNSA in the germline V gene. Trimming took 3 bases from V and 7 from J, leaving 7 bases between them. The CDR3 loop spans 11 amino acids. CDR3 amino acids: CASSFYREQYF. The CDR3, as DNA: TGTGCCAGCAGCTTCTACAGGGAGCAGTACTTC.

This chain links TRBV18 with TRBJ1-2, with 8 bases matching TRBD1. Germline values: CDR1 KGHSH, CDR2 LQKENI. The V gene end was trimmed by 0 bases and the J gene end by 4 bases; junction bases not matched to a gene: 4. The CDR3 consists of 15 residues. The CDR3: CASSPPTGASYGYTF. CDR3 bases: TGTGCCAGCTCACCACCGACAGGGGCCTCCTATGGCTACACCTTC.

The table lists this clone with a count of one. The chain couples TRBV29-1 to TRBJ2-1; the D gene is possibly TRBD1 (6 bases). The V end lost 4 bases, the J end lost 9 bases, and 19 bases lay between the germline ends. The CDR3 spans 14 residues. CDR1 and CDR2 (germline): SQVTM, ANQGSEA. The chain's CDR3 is CSVVETGITTEQFF. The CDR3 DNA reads TGCAGCGTTGTTGAGACAGGTATTACAACTGAGCAGTTCTTC.

The CDR3 DNA sequence: TGTGCCAGCAGCCCCCGGTTTGGGGGGGGCCAGCCCCAGCATTTT. Amino acid sequence: CASSPRFGGGQPQHF. The gene calls are TRBV7-2 and TRBJ1-5; the D gene is possibly TRBD1 (6 bases). V lost 5 bases and J lost 7, with 18 bases in between. CDR1 SGHTA and CDR2 FQGNSA come from the germline V gene. The CDR3 is made up of 15 amino acids. Full variable domain (remainder filled in from reference TRBV7-2 and TRBJ1-5): GAGVSQSPSNKVTEKGKDVELRCDPISGHTALYWYRQSLGQGLEFLIYFQGNSAPDKSGLPSDRFSAERTGGSVSTLTIQRTQQEDSAVYLCASSPRFGGGQPQHFGDGTRLSIL.

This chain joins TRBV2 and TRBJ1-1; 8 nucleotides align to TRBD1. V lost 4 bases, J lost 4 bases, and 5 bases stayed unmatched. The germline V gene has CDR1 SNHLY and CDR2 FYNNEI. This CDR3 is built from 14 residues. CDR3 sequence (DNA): TGTGCCAGCAGTGGTGACAGGGGATCCACTGAAGCTTTCTTT. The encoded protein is CASSGDRGSTEAFF.

The CDR3 sequence is CASSFTSGRFEQYF. The CDR3, as DNA: TGTGCCAGCAGTTTTACTAGCGGGAGATTCGAGCAGTACTTC. This chain joins TRBV27 and TRBJ2-7, with 11 bases lining up with TRBD2. CDR3 length equals 14 residues. V dropped 3 bases and J dropped 6; count of bases not matched to a gene: 4. Germline V gene sequence: CDR1 MNHEY, CDR2 SMNVEV (reference sequence).

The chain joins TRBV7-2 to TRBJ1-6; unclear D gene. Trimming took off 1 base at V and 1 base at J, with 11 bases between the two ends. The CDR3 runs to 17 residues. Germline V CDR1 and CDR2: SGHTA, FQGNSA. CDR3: CASSLGPLGSYNSPLHF. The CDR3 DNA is TGTGCCAGCAGCTTAGGTCCTTTGGGGTCCTATAATTCACCCCTCCACTTT.

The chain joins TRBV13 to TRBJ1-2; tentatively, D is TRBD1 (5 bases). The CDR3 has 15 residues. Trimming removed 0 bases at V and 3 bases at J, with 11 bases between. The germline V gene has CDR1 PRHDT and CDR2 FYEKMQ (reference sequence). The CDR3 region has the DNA TGTGCCAGCAGCTTAGGTCCCAGGGCATACTATGGCTACACCTTC. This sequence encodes CASSLGPRAYYGYTF.

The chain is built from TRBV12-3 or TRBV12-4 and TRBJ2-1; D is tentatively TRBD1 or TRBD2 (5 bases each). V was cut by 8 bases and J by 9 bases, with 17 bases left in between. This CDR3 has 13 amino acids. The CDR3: CASLLGSRGEQFF. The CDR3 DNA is TGTGCCAGCCTCCTTGGATCGAGGGGTGAGCAGTTCTTC.

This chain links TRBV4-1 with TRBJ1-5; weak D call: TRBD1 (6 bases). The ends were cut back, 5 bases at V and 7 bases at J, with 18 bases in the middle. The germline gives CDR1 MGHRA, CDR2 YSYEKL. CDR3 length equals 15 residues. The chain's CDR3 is CASSLTGHTTQPQHF. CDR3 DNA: TGCGCCAGCAGCTTAACGGGACACACCACCCAGCCCCAGCATTTT.

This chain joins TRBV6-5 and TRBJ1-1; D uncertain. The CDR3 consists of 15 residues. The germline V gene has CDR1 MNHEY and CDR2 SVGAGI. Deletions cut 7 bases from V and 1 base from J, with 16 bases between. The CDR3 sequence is CASIAPRGQNTEAFF. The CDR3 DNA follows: TGTGCCAGCATCGCCCCCCGGGGTCAGAACACTGAAGCTTTCTTT.

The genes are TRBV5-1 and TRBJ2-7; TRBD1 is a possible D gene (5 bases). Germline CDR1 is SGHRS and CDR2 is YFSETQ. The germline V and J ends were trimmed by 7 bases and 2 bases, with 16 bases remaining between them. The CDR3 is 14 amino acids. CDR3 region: CASAQAPPPYEQYF. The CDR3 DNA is TGCGCCAGCGCACAGGCCCCTCCGCCCTACGAGCAGTACTTC.

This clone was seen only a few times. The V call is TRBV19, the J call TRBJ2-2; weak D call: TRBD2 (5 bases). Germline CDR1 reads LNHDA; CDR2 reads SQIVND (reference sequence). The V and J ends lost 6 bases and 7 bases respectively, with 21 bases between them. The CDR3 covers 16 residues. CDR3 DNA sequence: TGTGCCAGTAGGGCCGGGGTGGGATCCTTAGGCGGGGAGCTGTTTTTT. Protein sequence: CASRAGVGSLGGELFF.

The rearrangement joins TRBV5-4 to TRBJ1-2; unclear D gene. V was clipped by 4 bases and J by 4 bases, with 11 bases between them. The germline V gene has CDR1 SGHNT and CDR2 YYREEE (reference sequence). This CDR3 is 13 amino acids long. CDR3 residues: CASSPEGGYGYTF. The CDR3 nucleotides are TGTGCCAGCAGCCCGGAGGGTGGCTATGGCTACACCTTC.